This is a list of T cell receptor beta chains from one sample in a study of blood T cell repertoires in COVID-19. TCRdb keeps only in-frame clones here, not all; method: immunoSEQ multiplex PCR. The sample records roughly 77,000 clones, about 90% being singletons. Sequencing was done on a sample of peripheral blood. These receptor sequences come from a man in his fifties or sixties with active COVID-19. The CDR3 runs from the conserved cysteine through the conserved F or W. A D gene is named only where the DNA matches it firmly. A clone size is listed for some rows: how often the clone was seen (once, few, many), or a class if it is expanded.

D gene	V gene	J gene	clone size	CDR3 protein	CDR3 DNA
.	TRBV30	TRBJ2-1	.	CAWRAPGLGVYEQFF	TGTGCCTGGAGAGCTCCGGGACTGGGTGTCTATGAGCAGTTCTTC
.	TRBV11-3	TRBJ2-1	.	CASSSPGAYNEQFF	TGTGCCAGCAGCTCCCCTGGGGCATACAATGAGCAGTTCTTC
.	TRBV7-3	TRBJ1-2	.	CASSPTGGVGYGYTF	TGTGCCAGCAGCCCCACGGGGGGGGTCGGCTATGGCTACACCTTC
TRBD1	TRBV5-1	TRBJ2-7	.	CASSFSQGATYEQYF	TGCGCCAGCAGCTTCTCACAGGGGGCTACCTACGAGCAGTACTTC
TRBD2	TRBV3-1/TRBV3-2	TRBJ2-1	.	CASSPYGQRDMSYNEQFF	TGTGCCAGCAGCCCCTACGGGCAGCGGGATATGTCCTACAATGAGCAGTTCTTC
TRBD2	TRBV6-6	TRBJ2-7	.	CASSYSSGRSYEQYF	TGTGCCAGCAGTTACTCTAGCGGGAGGTCCTACGAGCAGTACTTC
.	TRBV6-1	TRBJ1-5	.	CASSEDVGGVQPQHF	TGTGCCAGCAGTGAAGATGTCGGGGGTGTTCAGCCCCAGCATTTT
TRBD1	TRBV29-1	TRBJ2-2	.	CSVEGQGYTGELFF	TGCAGCGTTGAGGGACAGGGATACACCGGGGAGCTGTTTTTT
TRBD2	TRBV5-8	TRBJ2-3	.	CASSLARLAYTDTQYF	TGTGCCAGCAGCCTAGCCCGACTAGCGTACACAGATACGCAGTATTTT
TRBD2	TRBV4-1	TRBJ2-2	.	CASSPYTLGKGLAGGLVGELFF	TGCGCCAGCAGCCCCTACACCCTCGGGAAGGGCCTGGCGGGAGGTCTAGTCGGGGAGCTGTTTTTT
.	TRBV5-5	TRBJ2-1	.	CASSLDRRNEQFF	TGTGCCAGCAGCCTAGACCGTCGGAATGAGCAGTTCTTC
TRBD2	TRBV9	TRBJ2-2	.	CASSVRIPQGGTGELFF	TGTGCCAGCAGCGTCCGGATACCCCAGGGAGGGACCGGGGAGCTGTTTTTT
.	TRBV5-4	TRBJ2-5	.	CASSPRLEETQYF	TGTGCCAGCAGCCCCAGACTGGAAGAGACCCAGTACTTC
TRBD1	TRBV6-5	TRBJ1-2	.	CASTLEGQITYGYTF	TGTGCCAGCACCCTAGAGGGACAGATAACGTATGGCTACACCTTC
.	TRBV7-9	TRBJ1-4	.	CASSLSRGLTNEKLFF	TGTGCCAGCAGCCTCAGCCGGGGATTAACTAATGAAAAACTGTTTTTT
.	TRBV6-6	TRBJ2-3	.	CASRLDLGTDTQYF	TGTGCCAGCAGGCTAGACCTAGGCACAGATACGCAGTATTTT
TRBD2	TRBV24-1	TRBJ2-3	.	CATSKAGGRTDTQYF	TGTGCCACCAGTAAAGCGGGGGGTCGCACAGATACGCAGTATTTT
.	TRBV29-1	TRBJ1-2	.	CSVGQGSNYGYTF	TGCAGCGTTGGTCAGGGCAGTAACTATGGCTACACCTTC
.	TRBV7-2	TRBJ2-5	.	CASSFRETQYF	TGTGCCAGCAGCTTCAGGGAGACCCAGTACTTC
.	TRBV11-2	TRBJ2-5	.	CASSLVGAGSGTQYF	TGTGCCAGCAGCTTAGTCGGTGCAGGGTCGGGGACCCAGTACTTC
.	TRBV5-4	TRBJ1-6	.	CASSLAGGGSYNSPLHF	TGTGCCAGCAGCTTGGCCGGGGGGGGCTCCTATAATTCACCCCTCCACTTT
.	TRBV7-9	TRBJ1-1	.	CASRPKDRLNTEAFF	TGTGCCAGCAGACCGAAAGACAGGTTGAACACTGAAGCTTTCTTT
.	TRBV11-2	TRBJ1-2	.	CASSYILQGGAANYGYTF	TGTGCCAGCAGCTACATCTTGCAGGGAGGTGCAGCTAACTATGGCTACACCTTC
.	TRBV14	TRBJ2-3	.	CASSQAGSPDTQYF	TGTGCCAGCAGCCAAGCCGGGAGCCCAGATACGCAGTATTTT
.	TRBV5-1	TRBJ1-3	.	CASSVEGNTIYF	TGCGCCAGCAGCGTAGAGGGAAACACCATATATTTT
.	TRBV6-5	TRBJ1-4	.	CASSSSATNEKLFF	TGTGCCAGCAGTTCTTCAGCAACTAATGAAAAACTGTTTTTT
TRBD2	TRBV6-6	TRBJ2-1	.	CASSRRGGAGGNNEQFF	TGTGCCAGCAGTCGCCGAGGGGGAGCGGGGGGAAACAATGAGCAGTTCTTC
TRBD2	TRBV3-1/TRBV3-2	TRBJ2-7	once	CASSQSGLAGYEQYF	TGTGCCAGCAGCCAATCGGGACTAGCGGGCTACGAGCAGTACTTC
TRBD1	TRBV19	TRBJ1-6	.	CASVDRVTGVGSPLHF	TGTGCCAGTGTCGACAGGGTTACGGGGGTAGGTTCACCCCTCCACTTT
TRBD2	TRBV20-1	TRBJ2-7	.	CSASASGRGNYEQYF	TGCAGTGCTAGTGCTAGCGGGAGGGGAAACTACGAGCAGTACTTC
.	TRBV6-2/TRBV6-3	TRBJ2-2	.	CASRPQGGELFF	TGTGCCAGCAGACCTCAGGGCGGGGAGCTGTTTTTT